These 8 T cell receptor beta chains were sequenced from one sample in a study of monozygotic twins with inflammatory bowel disease. Using the 5' RACE reads, TCRdb records one entry per CDR3 protein without DNA. The sample table includes 200,000 to 250,000 distinct CDR3 sequences. The material sequenced was blood. All receptors derive from a human donor with ulcerative colitis or Crohn's disease, or a healthy co-twin of an affected twin (not recorded which).

This sequence joins TRBV7-2 and TRBJ2-1. Germline-derived CDR1 and CDR2 are SGHTA and FQGNSA. The CDR3 covers 14 residues. The CDR3 protein is CASSSGWVHDEQFF.

The chain carries TRBV28 and TRBJ1-2; with no DNA, the TCRdb D assignment of TRBD1 cannot be verified. Germline V gene data show CDR1 as MDHEN and CDR2 as SYDVKM. This CDR3 is built from 12 residues. CDR3 sequence: CASSLTAGGYTF.

The rearrangement uses TRBV9 and TRBJ2-5; TCRdb's D call of TRBD1 is untestable without DNA. Germline V CDR1 and CDR2: SGDLS, YYNGEE. The length of the CDR3 is 15 residues. CDR3: CASSNRDGGTGTQYF.

The chain is built from TRBV5-1 and TRBJ2-7; checking the TCRdb D call of TRBD2 is not possible without DNA. This CDR3 is 15 amino acids long. From germline, CDR1 is SGHRS and CDR2 YFSETQ. The CDR3: CASSQLAGGSYEQYF.

V and J are TRBV12-3 or TRBV12-4 and TRBJ2-6; TCRdb's D call, TRBD1, is unchecked because there is no DNA. The CDR3 is 17 amino acids. The CDR3 protein is CGSSLMGRSSGANVLTF.

The chain carries TRBV6-2 or TRBV6-3 and TRBJ1-1; TCRdb selects TRBD1, and the lack of DNA leaves this call unchecked. The CDR3 runs to 14 residues. Germline V gene lookup returns CDR1 MNHEY and CDR2 SVGEGT. The CDR3 protein is CASSSSRTGAEAFF.

This chain connects TRBV5-6 to TRBJ2-7; the TRBD2 assignment by TCRdb is unverifiable without DNA. Germline-derived CDR1 and CDR2 are SGHDT and YYEEEE. The CDR3 contains 16 residues. The CDR3 protein is CASSLAAFQRDHEQYF.

V is TRBV7-2 and J is TRBJ1-4. CDR1 SGHTA and CDR2 FQGNSA come from the germline V gene. This CDR3 is 15 amino acids long. CDR3: CASSLYGPTNEKLFF.